The 29 T cell receptor beta chains listed next were all sequenced from one sample in a study of lymphopenia after photon versus proton radiotherapy. Produced via immunoSEQ multiplex PCR; TCRdb's table is partial and in-frame only. The table records 70,000 or so clones, under 95% of them present only once. Sequences were derived from peripheral blood, sampled from a patient treated with photon-based radiotherapy. These receptors all stem from a woman in her forties with cholangiocarcinoma.

The sample holds one count of this clone. The chain employs TRBV5-1 and TRBJ2-3; D remains ambiguous. V was cut by 4 bases and J by 1 base, with 13 bases left in between. There are 15 residues in the CDR3. CDR1 and CDR2 from the germline V gene are SGHRS and YFSETQ. The CDR3 reads CASSPGPTGTDTQYF. The CDR3 DNA sequence: TGCGCCAGCAGCCCAGGACCCACCGGCACAGATACGCAGTATTTT.

The gene calls are TRBV19 and TRBJ1-4, with D possibly being TRBD1 (6 bases). The V end lost 3 bases, the J end lost 2 bases, and 16 bases lay between the germline ends. The CDR3 has 17 amino acids. Germline CDR1 reads LNHDA; CDR2 reads SQIVND (reference sequence). The DNA of the CDR3 is TGTGCCAGTAGTATTGTGCGGGGGCTGGGTACTAATGAAAAACTGTTTTTT. Its translation: CASSIVRGLGTNEKLFF. Full variable domain (missing parts from reference TRBV19 and TRBJ1-4): DGGITQSPKYLFRKEGQNVTLSCEQNLNHDAMYWYRQDPGQGLRLIYYSQIVNDFQKGDIAEGYSVSREKKESFPLTVTSAQKNPTAFYLCASSIVRGLGTNEKLFFGSGTQLSVL.

The chain couples TRBV19 to TRBJ1-1, with 7 nucleotides matching TRBD1. Germline V gives CDR1 LNHDA, CDR2 SQIVND (reference sequence). The length of the CDR3 is 14 residues. Trimming removed 7 bases from V and 0 bases from J; junction bases left unmatched: 5. The DNA of the CDR3 is TGTGCCAGTAAAACCACAGGGGTGAACACTGAAGCTTTCTTT. It yields the protein CASKTTGVNTEAFF.

The chain carries TRBV4-1 and TRBJ2-3; D remains unclear. Germline V gene sequence: CDR1 MGHRA, CDR2 YSYEKL. The CDR3 is 14 residues long. The germline V and J ends were trimmed by 0 bases and 9 bases, with 13 bases remaining between them. Here the CDR3 reads CASSQELVQITQYF. The CDR3, as DNA: TGCGCCAGCAGCCAAGAATTGGTGCAGATAACGCAGTATTTT.

The rearrangement joins TRBV5-1 to TRBJ2-6; 7 bases match TRBD1. With 0 bases clipped from V and 4 bases from J, the junction kept 19 bases outside the gene matches. Germline CDR1 SGHRS, CDR2 YFSETQ. CDR3 size: 21 residues. The CDR3: CASSLVSYDREPPVGANVLTF. The DNA of the CDR3 is TGCGCCAGCAGCTTGGTTTCGTACGACAGGGAACCCCCGGTGGGGGCCAACGTCCTGACTTTC.

The V and J genes are TRBV15 and TRBJ1-5; no clear D gene. V was shortened by 2 bases and J by 3 bases, with 8 bases between the two germline ends. CDR3 length: 14 amino acids. Germline lookup yields CDR1 LNHNV and CDR2 YYDKDF (reference sequence). Here the CDR3 DNA reads TGTGCCACCAGCAGAATCTTTAACAATCAGCCCCAGCATTTT. As protein: CATSRIFNNQPQHF.

This chain joins TRBV29-1 and TRBJ2-1; the match to TRBD2 covers 11 bases. The V segment lost 5 bases and the J segment 4 bases; nucleotides outside the gene matches: 7. This CDR3 contains 15 residues. Germline lookup yields CDR1 SQVTM and CDR2 ANQGSEA. The CDR3 DNA reads TGCAGCGTTTCCTTGACTAGCGGGATATACAATGAGCAGTTCTTC. This sequence encodes CSVSLTSGIYNEQFF.

The V and J genes are TRBV7-2 and TRBJ2-7; 14 bases fit TRBD2. The CDR3 has 16 amino acids. Trimming removed 5 bases from V and 2 bases from J; junction bases left unmatched: 5. Germline-derived CDR1 and CDR2 are SGHTA and FQGNSA. CDR3 nucleotide sequence: TGTGCCAGCAGCCGCCCGACTAGCGGGAGGGCCTACGAGCAGTACTTC. This encodes CASSRPTSGRAYEQYF.

The chain couples TRBV5-4 to TRBJ1-2, with D possibly TRBD1 on 5 matching bases. This CDR3 is built from 14 residues. Per the germline V gene, CDR1 is SGHNT and CDR2 is YYREEE (reference sequence). V gave up 4 bases and J gave up 1 base, with 11 bases separating them. The CDR3 sequence is CASSRPGGNYGYTF. CDR3 sequence (DNA): TGTGCCAGCAGCCGACCCGGGGGTAACTATGGCTACACCTTC.

The genes are TRBV9 and TRBJ1-1; D unresolved. V lost 3 bases, J lost 1 base, and 7 bases lay in between. Per germline, CDR1 SGDLS and CDR2 YYNGEE. The CDR3 runs 13 residues. CDR3 loop: CASSALGNTEAFF. As DNA, the CDR3 is TGTGCCAGCAGCGCCCTTGGGAACACTGAAGCTTTCTTT.

V gene TRBV10-2 combines with J gene TRBJ2-3; D unresolved. Germline V gene data show CDR1 as WSHSY and CDR2 as SAAADI. Trimming removed 6 bases from V and 6 bases from J, with 16 bases in between. The CDR3 runs 14 residues. The CDR3 nucleotides are TGCGCCAGCAGCCTCACCGGACGAGCCGATACGCAGTATTTT. It specifies CASSLTGRADTQYF.

The chain joins TRBV28 to TRBJ1-5, with D possibly TRBD1 on 6 matching bases. CDR3 length equals 14 residues. Germline CDR1 is MDHEN and CDR2 is SYDVKM. V dropped 3 bases and J dropped 7 bases, with 13 bases sitting between them. Written as DNA, the CDR3 is TGTGCCAGCAGTTTCACAGGGAAGTGGCAGCCCCAGCATTTT. Translated, it gives CASSFTGKWQPQHF.

The chain uses TRBV5-1 and TRBJ2-1, with 12 bases lining up with TRBD2. The germline CDR1 and CDR2 sequences are SGHRS and YFSETQ. V gave up 0 bases and J gave up 6 bases; unmatched junction bases: 7. The CDR3 loop spans 17 amino acids. Here the CDR3 DNA reads TGCGCCAGCAGCTTGGGACTAGCGGGAGTCCTAGGCAATGAGCAGTTCTTC. Protein: CASSLGLAGVLGNEQFF.

CDR3 sequence reads: CASSRMDHGYTF. CDR3 in DNA: TGTGCCAGCAGCCGAATGGACCACGGCTACACCTTC. The chain joins TRBV28 to TRBJ1-2, with D unclear. The V gene's germline CDR1 is MDHEN and CDR2 SYDVKM. This CDR3 region has 12 residues. V lost 6 bases and J 8 bases, leaving 13 bases between the germline ends.

This clone has only one observation. The gene calls are TRBV7-5 and TRBJ2-7; whether TRBD1, the table's D call, matches the DNA was not checked. TRBV7-5 is marked as a pseudogene. The CDR3 totals 14 residues. DNA of the CDR3: TGTGCCAGAAGCTCAGGACAGGAGACCTACGAGCAGTACTTC. Residues: CARSSGQETYEQYF.

The V gene is TRBV6-5, the J gene TRBJ1-1; D unresolved. V lost 5 bases to trimming and J lost 0 bases, with 7 bases between them. CDR1 is MNHEY, CDR2 SVGAGI, per germline. This CDR3 is 13 amino acids long. CDR3 nucleotide sequence: TGTGCCAGCAGTGGTTCGGTGAACACTGAAGCTTTCTTT. As protein: CASSGSVNTEAFF.

The V call is TRBV6-5, the J call TRBJ1-2; D might be TRBD1 (5 bases). The CDR3 has 15 amino acids. Germline V gene data show CDR1 as MNHEY and CDR2 as SVGAGI. The V gene lost 0 bases and the J gene lost 0 bases, with 8 bases spanning the gap. The CDR3 loop is CASSYSGGTNYGYTF. CDR3 nucleotides: TGTGCCAGCAGTTACTCTGGGGGGACTAACTATGGCTACACCTTC.

This sequence joins TRBV27 and TRBJ1-3; D perhaps matches TRBD1 (5 bases). Germline values: CDR1 MNHEY, CDR2 SMNVEV (reference sequence). V shed 4 bases and J shed 3 bases, with 10 bases lying between them. CDR3 length: 14 amino acids. CDR3 coding DNA: TGTGCCAGCAGTTCACAGGTCGGTGGAAACACCATATATTTT. It translates to CASSSQVGGNTIYF.

The rearrangement joins TRBV25-1 to TRBJ1-2; 9 bases are shared with TRBD1. CDR1 is MGHDK, CDR2 SYGVNS, per germline. Losses at the gene ends were 4 bases for V and 0 bases for J; bases not matched to a gene: 9. This CDR3 is 17 amino acids long. The CDR3 loop is CASSGGTGWSTNYGYTF. The CDR3, as DNA: TGTGCCAGCAGTGGAGGGACAGGGTGGTCCACTAACTATGGCTACACCTTC.

The rearrangement links TRBV7-2 to TRBJ1-5, with a possible D match to TRBD1 (6 bases). The CDR3 is made up of 14 amino acids. V was trimmed by 2 bases and J by 5 bases, leaving 10 bases between them. The germline V gene has CDR1 SGHTA and CDR2 FQGNSA. CDR3 region: CASSLSGDDQPQHF. The CDR3 DNA reads as TGTGCCAGCAGCTTATCAGGGGATGATCAGCCCCAGCATTTT.

The chain has TRBV19 and TRBJ1-2, with 7 positions matching TRBD1. There are 15 residues in the CDR3. The trim removed 9 bases at V and 2 bases at J, leaving 12 bases unmatched. CDR1 is LNHDA and CDR2 is SQIVND in the germline V gene (reference sequence). The CDR3 protein is CASKPGTAANYGYTF. In DNA form, the CDR3 reads TGTGCCAGCAAACCTGGGACAGCCGCCAACTATGGCTACACCTTC. Together with reference TRBV19 and TRBJ1-2, the CDR3 gives the full variable domain: DGGITQSPKYLFRKEGQNVTLSCEQNLNHDAMYWYRQDPGQGLRLIYYSQIVNDFQKGDIAEGYSVSREKKESFPLTVTSAQKNPTAFYLCASKPGTAANYGYTFGSGTRLTVV.

This clone was picked up one time. The rearrangement joins TRBV19 to TRBJ2-7, with 8 bases identical to TRBD1. The CDR3 covers 14 residues. CDR1 and CDR2 (germline): LNHDA, SQIVND (reference sequence). With 0 bases clipped from V and 8 bases from J, the junction kept 6 bases outside the gene matches. CDR3 protein: CASSIDPNRGKQYF. The DNA of the CDR3 is TGTGCCAGTAGTATAGATCCCAACAGGGGGAAGCAGTACTTC.

CDR3 sequence (DNA): TGTGCCTGGAGTGCACCAGGGACCGGGGAGCTGTTTTTT. The encoded protein is CAWSAPGTGELFF. V and J are TRBV30 and TRBJ2-2; perhaps TRBD1 as D (5 bases). V lost 1 base, J lost 5 bases, and 8 bases lay in between. The length of the CDR3 is 13 residues. Germline V gene lookup returns CDR1 GTSNPN and CDR2 SVGIG (reference sequence).

The chain has TRBV9 and TRBJ2-7, with D perhaps TRBD2 (5 bases). CDR1 SGDLS and CDR2 YYNGEE come from the germline V gene. Trimming took off 3 bases at V and 3 bases at J, with 10 bases between the two ends. CDR3 length equals 13 residues. The CDR3: CASSAELDYEQYF. CDR3 DNA sequence: TGTGCCAGCAGCGCCGAACTAGACTACGAGCAGTACTTC.

This clone has just one count. This sequence joins TRBV21-1 and TRBJ2-7; TRBD2 reflects the table's D call only, with no check against the DNA. TRBV21-1 constitutes a pseudogene. The CDR3 is 13 amino acids. CDR3 residues: CATDGGLEDEQYF. CDR3 bases: TGTGCCACCGACGGGGGGCTCGAGGACGAGCAGTACTTC.

This clone was counted once. V usage is TRBV29-1 and J usage is TRBJ2-7; D gene ambiguous. The CDR3 totals 11 residues. Germline V CDR1 and CDR2: SQVTM, ANQGSEA. Trimming took off 3 bases at V and 7 bases at J, with 10 bases between the two ends. The CDR3 is CSVEEIGEQYF. In DNA form, the CDR3 reads TGCAGCGTTGAGGAGATCGGGGAGCAGTACTTC.

This chain uses TRBV9 with TRBJ2-1; tentative D call: TRBD2 (6 bases). Trimming cost V 3 bases and J 4 bases, with 11 bases left between them. Germline V gene data show CDR1 as SGDLS and CDR2 as YYNGEE. The CDR3 has 14 amino acids. As DNA, the CDR3 is TGTGCCAGCAGCGGCGGGACGGCTTACAATGAGCAGTTCTTC. Translating it yields CASSGGTAYNEQFF.

The J gene is TRBJ2-1, the V gene TRBV7-2; TRBD1 is a possible D gene (5 bases). Germline V gene data show CDR1 as SGHTA and CDR2 as FQGNSA. V lost 5 bases, J lost 4 bases, and 12 bases lay in between. This CDR3 comprises 14 residues. The CDR3 bases are TGTGCCAGCAGCCCGGGTAGGGGATACAATGAGCAGTTCTTC. Translated: CASSPGRGYNEQFF.

The chain couples TRBV19 to TRBJ1-5, with a weak D call TRBD1 (6 bases). Trimming cost V 7 bases and J 4 bases, with 20 bases left between them. The CDR3 runs 16 residues. Germline V gene data show CDR1 as LNHDA and CDR2 as SQIVND (reference sequence). The CDR3: CASTTRGGSRNQPQHF. CDR3 DNA: TGTGCCAGTACCACGAGGGGGGGGAGTAGAAATCAGCCCCAGCATTTT.